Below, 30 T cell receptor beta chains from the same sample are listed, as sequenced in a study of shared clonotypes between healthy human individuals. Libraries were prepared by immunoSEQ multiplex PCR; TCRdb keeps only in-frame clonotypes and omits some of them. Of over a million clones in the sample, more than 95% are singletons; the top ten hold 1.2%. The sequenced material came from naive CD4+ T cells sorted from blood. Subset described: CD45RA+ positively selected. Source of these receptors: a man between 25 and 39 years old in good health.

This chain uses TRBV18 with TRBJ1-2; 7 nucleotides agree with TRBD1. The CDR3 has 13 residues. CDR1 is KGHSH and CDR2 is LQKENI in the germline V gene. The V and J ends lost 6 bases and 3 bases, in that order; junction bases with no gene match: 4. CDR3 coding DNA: TGTGCCAGCTCGTTAGACAGGGACTATGGCTACACCTTC. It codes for CASSLDRDYGYTF.

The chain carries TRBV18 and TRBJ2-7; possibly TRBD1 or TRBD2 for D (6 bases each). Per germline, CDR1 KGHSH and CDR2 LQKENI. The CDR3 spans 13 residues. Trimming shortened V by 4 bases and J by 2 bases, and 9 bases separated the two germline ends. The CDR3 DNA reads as TGTGCCAGCTCACAGGGGGGACCCTACGAGCAGTACTTC. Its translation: CASSQGGPYEQYF.

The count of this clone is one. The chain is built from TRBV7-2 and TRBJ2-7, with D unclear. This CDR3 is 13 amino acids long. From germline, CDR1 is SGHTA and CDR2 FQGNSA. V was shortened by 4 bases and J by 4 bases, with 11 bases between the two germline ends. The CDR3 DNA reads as TGTGCCAGCAGCTCCCTTGAGTCGTACGAGCAGTACTTC. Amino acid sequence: CASSSLESYEQYF.

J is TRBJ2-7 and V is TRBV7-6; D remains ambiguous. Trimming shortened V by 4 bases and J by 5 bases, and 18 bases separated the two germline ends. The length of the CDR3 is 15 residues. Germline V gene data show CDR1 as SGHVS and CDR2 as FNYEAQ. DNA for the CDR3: TGTGCCAGCAGCTCGTTAACCAGTGACCTCAACGAGCAGTACTTC. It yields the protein CASSSLTSDLNEQYF.

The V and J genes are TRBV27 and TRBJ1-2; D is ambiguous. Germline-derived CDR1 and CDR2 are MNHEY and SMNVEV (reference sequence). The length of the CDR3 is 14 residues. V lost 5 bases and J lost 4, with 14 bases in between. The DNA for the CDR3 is TGTGCCAGCAGTCTAGGCAGCGGAGTCTATGGCTACACCTTC. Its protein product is CASSLGSGVYGYTF.

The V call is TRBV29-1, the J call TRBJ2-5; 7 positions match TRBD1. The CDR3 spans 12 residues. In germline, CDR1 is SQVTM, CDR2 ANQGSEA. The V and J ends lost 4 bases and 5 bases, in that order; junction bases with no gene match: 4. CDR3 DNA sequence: TGCAGCGTTGGACAGGGCGACGAGACCCAGTACTTC. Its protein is CSVGQGDETQYF.

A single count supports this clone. The CDR3 sequence is CASRKGGSSYNEQFF. Written as DNA, the CDR3 is TGTGCCAGCAGGAAGGGAGGGTCCTCCTACAATGAGCAGTTCTTC. The chain carries TRBV5-4 and TRBJ2-1; TRBD2 matches at 7 bases. Germline assignment: CDR1 SGHNT and CDR2 YYREEE (reference sequence). After removal of 5 bases from V and 0 bases from J, the junction contained 5 bases not matched to a gene. This CDR3 has 15 amino acids.

The CDR3 nucleotides are TGTGCCAGCAGCTTAGGCGCGCGGGACACTGAAGCTTTCTTT. Protein product: CASSLGARDTEAFF. V gene TRBV13 combines with J gene TRBJ1-1; D gene unclear. Trimming pared 0 bases from V and 3 bases from J, leaving 8 bases between. The CDR3 is 14 amino acids. The germline V gene encodes CDR1 PRHDT and CDR2 FYEKMQ (reference sequence). Using reference TRBV13 and TRBJ1-1 for the parts outside the CDR3, the full variable domain is AAGVIQSPRHLIKEKRETATLKCYPIPRHDTVYWYQQGPGQDPQFLISFYEKMQSDKGSIPDRFSAQQFSDYHSELNMSSLELGDSALYFCASSLGARDTEAFFGQGTRLTVV.

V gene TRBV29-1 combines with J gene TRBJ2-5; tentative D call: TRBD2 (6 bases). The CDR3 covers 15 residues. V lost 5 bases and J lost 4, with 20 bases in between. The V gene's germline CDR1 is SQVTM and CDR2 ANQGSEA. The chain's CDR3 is CSVSGGALSVETQYF. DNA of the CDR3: TGCAGCGTTTCAGGCGGGGCGCTTTCAGTAGAGACCCAGTACTTC.

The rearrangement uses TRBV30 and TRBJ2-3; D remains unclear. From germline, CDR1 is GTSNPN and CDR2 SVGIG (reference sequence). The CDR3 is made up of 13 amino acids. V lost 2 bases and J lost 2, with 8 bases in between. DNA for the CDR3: TGTGCCTGGAGTTCCCTTTACACAGATACGCAGTATTTT. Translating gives CAWSSLYTDTQYF.

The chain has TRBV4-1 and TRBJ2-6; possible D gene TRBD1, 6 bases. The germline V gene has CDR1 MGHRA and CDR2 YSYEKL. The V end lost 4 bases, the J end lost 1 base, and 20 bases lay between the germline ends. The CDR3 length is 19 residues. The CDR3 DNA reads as TGCGCCAGCAGCCCTTGGGCGACAGGCGTCCAATCTGGGGCCAACGTCCTGACTTTC. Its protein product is CASSPWATGVQSGANVLTF.

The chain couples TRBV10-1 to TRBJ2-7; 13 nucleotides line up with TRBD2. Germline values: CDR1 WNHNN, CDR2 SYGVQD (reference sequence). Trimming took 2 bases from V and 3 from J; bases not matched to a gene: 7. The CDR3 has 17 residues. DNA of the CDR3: TGCGCCAGCAGTGAGGGACTAGCGGGAGCAAAATTCTACGAGCAGTACTTC. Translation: CASSEGLAGAKFYEQYF.

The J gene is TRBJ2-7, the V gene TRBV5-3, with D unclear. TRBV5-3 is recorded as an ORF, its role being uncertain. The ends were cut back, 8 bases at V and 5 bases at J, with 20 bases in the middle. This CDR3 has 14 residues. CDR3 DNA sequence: TGTGCCAGCAGAGTCGCTTTCGGGCTCAACGAGCAGTACTTC. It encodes CASRVAFGLNEQYF.

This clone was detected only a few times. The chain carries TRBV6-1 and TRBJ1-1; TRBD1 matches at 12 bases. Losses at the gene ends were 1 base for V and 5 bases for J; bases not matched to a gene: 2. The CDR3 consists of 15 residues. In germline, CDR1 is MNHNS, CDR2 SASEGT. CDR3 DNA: TGTGCCAGCAGTGAAGAGGGACAGGGGGCAACTGAAGCTTTCTTT. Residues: CASSEEGQGATEAFF.

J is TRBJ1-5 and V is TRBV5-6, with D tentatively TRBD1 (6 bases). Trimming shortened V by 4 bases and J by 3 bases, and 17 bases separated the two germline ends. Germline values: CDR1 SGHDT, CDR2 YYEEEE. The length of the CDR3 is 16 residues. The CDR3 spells CASSMMGGLSNQPQHF. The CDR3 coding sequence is TGTGCCAGCAGCATGATGGGGGGGCTATCCAATCAGCCCCAGCATTTT.

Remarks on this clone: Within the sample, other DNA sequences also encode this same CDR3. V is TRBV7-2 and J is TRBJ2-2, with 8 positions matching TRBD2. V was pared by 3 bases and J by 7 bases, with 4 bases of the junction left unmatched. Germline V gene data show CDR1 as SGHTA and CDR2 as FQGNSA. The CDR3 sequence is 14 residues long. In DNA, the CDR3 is TGTGCCAGCAGCTTGGGGCGGGAGGTCGGGGAGCTGTTTTTT. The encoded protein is CASSLGREVGELFF.

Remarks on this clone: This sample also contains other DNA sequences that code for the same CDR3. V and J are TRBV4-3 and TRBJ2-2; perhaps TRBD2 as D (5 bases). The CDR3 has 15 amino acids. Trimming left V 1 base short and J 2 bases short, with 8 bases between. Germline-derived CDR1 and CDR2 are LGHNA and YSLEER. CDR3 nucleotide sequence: TGCGCCAGCAGCCAAGGGACTGCTAACACCGGGGAGCTGTTTTTT. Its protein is CASSQGTANTGELFF.

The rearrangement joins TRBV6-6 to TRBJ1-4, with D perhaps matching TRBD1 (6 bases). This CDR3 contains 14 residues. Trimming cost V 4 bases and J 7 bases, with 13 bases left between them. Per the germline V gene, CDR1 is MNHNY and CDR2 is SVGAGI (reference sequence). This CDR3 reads CASSFSLGGEKLFF. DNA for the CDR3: TGTGCCAGCAGTTTTAGCCTAGGGGGTGAAAAACTGTTTTTT.

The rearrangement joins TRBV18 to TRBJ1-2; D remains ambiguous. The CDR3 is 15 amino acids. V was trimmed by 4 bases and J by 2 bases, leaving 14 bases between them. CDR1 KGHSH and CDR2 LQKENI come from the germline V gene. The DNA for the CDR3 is TGTGCCAGCTCACAAACGCCGGGTGCCAACTATGGCTACACCTTC. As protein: CASSQTPGANYGYTF. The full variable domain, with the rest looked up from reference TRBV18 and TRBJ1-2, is NAGVMQNPRHLVRRRGQEARLRCSPMKGHSHVYWYRQLPEEGLKFMVYLQKENIIDESGMPKERFSAEFPKEGPSILRIQQVVRGDSAAYFCASSQTPGANYGYTFGSGTRLTVV.

In DNA form, the CDR3 reads TGTGCCATCAGTGAGCCTATAGGACTAGCGGGTGTGGAGACCCAGTACTTC. Its translation: CAISEPIGLAGVETQYF. The rearrangement joins TRBV10-3 to TRBJ2-5, with TRBD2 matching over 11 bases. CDR3 length equals 17 residues. Trimming removed 2 bases from V and 5 bases from J; junction bases left unmatched: 10. Germline V gene lookup returns CDR1 ENHRY and CDR2 SYGVKD.

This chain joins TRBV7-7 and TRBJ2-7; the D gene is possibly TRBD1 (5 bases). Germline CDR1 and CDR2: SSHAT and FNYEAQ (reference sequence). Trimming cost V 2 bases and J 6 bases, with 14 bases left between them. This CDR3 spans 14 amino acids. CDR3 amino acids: CASSLNRNSGEQYF. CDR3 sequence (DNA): TGTGCCAGCAGCTTAAACAGGAATTCGGGCGAGCAGTACTTC.

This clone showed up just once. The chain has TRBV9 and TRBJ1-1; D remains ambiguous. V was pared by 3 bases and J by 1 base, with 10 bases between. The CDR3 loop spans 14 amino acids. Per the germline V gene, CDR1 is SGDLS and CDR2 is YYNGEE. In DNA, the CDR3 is TGTGCCAGCAGCGCCAGAGCTCAGAACACTGAAGCTTTCTTT. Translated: CASSARAQNTEAFF.

CDR3 nucleotide sequence: TGCGCCAGCAGCCAAGAGGGGACTAGATACAATGAGCAGTTCTTC. It specifies CASSQEGTRYNEQFF. The chain employs TRBV4-3 and TRBJ2-1; 8 bases line up with TRBD2. The CDR3 covers 15 residues. From germline, CDR1 is LGHNA and CDR2 YSLEER. Unmatched junction bases numbered 2, after V lost 0 bases and J lost 4 bases.

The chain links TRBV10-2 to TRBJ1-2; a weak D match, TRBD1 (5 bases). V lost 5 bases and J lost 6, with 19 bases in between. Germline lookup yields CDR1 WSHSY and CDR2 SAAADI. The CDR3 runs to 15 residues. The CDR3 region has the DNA TGCGCCAGCAGTACCAGGGTGGCCTCGGATGATGGCTACACCTTC. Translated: CASSTRVASDDGYTF.

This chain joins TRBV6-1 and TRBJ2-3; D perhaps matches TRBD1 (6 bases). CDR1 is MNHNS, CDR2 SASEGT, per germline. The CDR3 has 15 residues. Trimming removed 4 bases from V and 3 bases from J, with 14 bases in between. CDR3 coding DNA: TGTGCCAGCAGTGTGGACAGACTTCCAACAGATACGCAGTATTTT. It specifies CASSVDRLPTDTQYF.

CDR3 protein: CASRLALPSGRTRSEEQFF. In nucleotides, the CDR3 is TGTGCAAGTCGCTTAGCGCTCCCTAGCGGGAGAACAAGATCTGAAGAGCAGTTCTTC. This chain joins TRBV12-2 and TRBJ2-1; the DNA was not used to check the table's D call, TRBD2. TRBV12-2 is a pseudogene locus. The CDR3 totals 19 residues.

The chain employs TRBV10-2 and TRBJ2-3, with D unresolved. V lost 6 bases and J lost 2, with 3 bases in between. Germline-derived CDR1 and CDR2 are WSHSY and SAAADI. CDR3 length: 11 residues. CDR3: CASRTTDTQYF. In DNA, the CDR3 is TGCGCCAGCAGGACCACAGATACGCAGTATTTT.

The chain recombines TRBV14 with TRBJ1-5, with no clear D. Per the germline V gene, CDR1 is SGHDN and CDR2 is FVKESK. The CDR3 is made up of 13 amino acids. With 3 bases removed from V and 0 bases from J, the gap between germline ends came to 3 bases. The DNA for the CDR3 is TGTGCCAGCAGCCATGATAGCAATCAGCCCCAGCATTTT. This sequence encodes CASSHDSNQPQHF.

The CDR3 is CASSPAANRGDEKLFF. CDR3 sequence (DNA): TGTGCCAGCAGCCCCGCCGCGAACAGGGGAGATGAAAAACTGTTTTTT. The V and J genes are TRBV5-5 and TRBJ1-4; 7 positions agree with TRBD1. Trimming at V came to 4 bases and at J to 6 bases, leaving 12 bases not matched to a gene. The germline CDR1 and CDR2 sequences are SGHKS and YYEKEE (reference sequence). The CDR3 has 16 amino acids.

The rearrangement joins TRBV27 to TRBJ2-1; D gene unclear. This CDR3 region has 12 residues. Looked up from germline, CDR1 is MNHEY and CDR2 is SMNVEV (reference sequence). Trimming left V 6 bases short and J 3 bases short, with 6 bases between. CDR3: CASRPGYNEQFF. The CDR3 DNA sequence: TGTGCCAGCAGGCCCGGCTACAATGAGCAGTTCTTC.